This T cell receptor beta chain was sequenced in a study of CXCR3-negative and CXCR3-positive naive CD8 T cells. Findings and caveats of the study: Each naive subset displayed comparably high diversity, whereas memory CD8+ cells displayed much lower diversity.

On this clonotype itself: The antigen remains unidentified.

CD45RO-CCR7+CD27+CD95- marked naive CD8+ T cells. TRB cDNA was prepared as libraries by UMI-labeled 5' RACE. Reanalyzing the 5' RACE reads, TCRdb keeps one entry per CDR3 protein, without DNA. In all, the sample yields around 50,000 distinct CDR3 sequences. Germline assignment: CDR1 KGHDR and CDR2 SFDVKD. The CDR3 covers 15 residues. This chain links TRBV24-1 with TRBJ2-2; TCRdb lists TRBD1, though no DNA is available to test this call. Sequencing used naive CXCR3- CD8+ T cells from blood. Subset of the sample: CD45RO-CCR7+CD27+CD95- naive CD8+ T cells lacking CXCR3 (TNR3-). This TCR derives from a human donor in good health. Some clones in this sample may be carry-over from other donors' samples. This CDR3 is CATSDGGLDTGELFF.